Listed here are 4 T cell receptor beta chains from one sample, sequenced in a study of blood T cell repertoires in COVID-19. Only in-frame clones appear in the TCRdb table, and some are missing; sequencing was by immunoSEQ multiplex PCR. The data hold about 250,000 clones, with 70% to 90% observed a single time. The sample comprised peripheral blood. All receptors come from a woman under 40 with COVID-19, enrolled during active disease.

The chain couples TRBV12-5 to TRBJ1-2; 8 bases match TRBD1. The CDR3 contains 15 residues. J was trimmed by 6 bases and V by 5 bases; bases with no gene match: 11. The germline gives CDR1 LGHNT, CDR2 FRNRAP. The CDR3 DNA sequence: TGTGCTAGTGGTGGCGGACAGGGAGGCGACAATGGCTACACCTTC. This sequence encodes CASGGGQGGDNGYTF.

The V and J genes are TRBV19 and TRBJ2-5, with 8 bases identical to TRBD2. CDR3 length: 13 amino acids. Germline CDR1 reads LNHDA; CDR2 reads SQIVND (reference sequence). The junction had 2 bases not matched to a gene; V was cut back by 3 bases and J by 5 bases. CDR3 sequence reads: CASSMRGAETQYF. The CDR3 DNA follows: TGTGCCAGTAGTATGCGGGGGGCCGAGACCCAGTACTTC.

The chain combines TRBV5-8 with TRBJ2-7; possibly TRBD1 for D (5 bases). This CDR3 has 14 amino acids. CDR1 is SGHTS and CDR2 is YDEGEE in the germline V gene. V was pared by 5 bases and J by 5 bases, with 17 bases between. The chain's CDR3 is CASRTRVQNNEQYF. CDR3 in DNA: TGTGCCAGCAGAACCAGGGTTCAAAATAACGAGCAGTACTTC.

V usage is TRBV2 and J usage is TRBJ2-7; a possible D gene is TRBD2 (6 bases). CDR1 is SNHLY and CDR2 is FYNNEI in the germline V gene. V gave up 3 bases and J gave up 3 bases, with 12 bases separating them. This CDR3 has 14 residues. The CDR3 sequence is CASSEGGRLYEQYF. CDR3 coding DNA: TGTGCCAGCAGTGAGGGGGGACGCCTCTACGAGCAGTACTTC.